This T cell receptor beta chain was recovered during a study of T cell responses to AZD1222 COVID-19 vaccine. Sequencing used immunoSEQ multiplex PCR; TCRdb keeps in-frame clones, though not all of them. The profile shows approximately 200,000 clones, over 80% of them singletons. The CDR3 has 14 amino acids. Unmatched junction bases numbered 7, after V lost 5 bases and J lost 6 bases. In germline, CDR1 is LGHNA, CDR2 YNFKEQ. The receptor comes from an adult in good health. The sample in question was peripheral blood, obtained on day 0 of MenACWY control vaccination. The V call is TRBV4-2, the J call TRBJ2-1, with 7 positions matching TRBD1. For the CDR3, the DNA is TGTGCCAGCAGCAGCCGGACAGGCCTCAATGAGCAGTTCTTC. As protein: CASSSRTGLNEQFF.